The 28 T cell receptor beta chains in this list originate from one sample, sequenced in a study of control samples from healthy donors and cancer patients. Assay used: immunoSEQ multiplex PCR; TCRdb lists only in-frame clones, some missing. The repertoire includes some 97,000 clones, about 90% of them detected once, and 18% sits in the top ten. The sample comprised blood. The origin of the receptors is a woman between 50 and 59 years old in good health.

The chain uses TRBV5-1 and TRBJ1-6; a weak D match, TRBD1 (6 bases). Trimming stripped 4 bases from V and 9 bases from J, with 17 bases between. The CDR3 length is 15 residues. Germline-derived CDR1 and CDR2 are SGHRS and YFSETQ. CDR3 DNA: TGCGCCAGCAGCCCCACGGACAGAGGAAGTTCACCCCTCCACTTT. Translation: CASSPTDRGSSPLHF.

The genes are TRBV9 and TRBJ1-1; D unresolved. The CDR3 contains 12 residues. CDR1 and CDR2 from the germline V gene are SGDLS and YYNGEE. The V end lost 4 bases, the J end lost 5 bases, and 9 bases lay between the germline ends. The CDR3 spells CASSPTGTEAFF. CDR3 bases: TGTGCCAGCAGCCCCACGGGGACTGAAGCTTTCTTT.

The chain is built from TRBV5-5 and TRBJ2-2; TRBD1 matches 8 bases. This CDR3 is 15 amino acids long. Germline CDR1 and CDR2: SGHKS and YYEKEE (reference sequence). Trimming took 2 bases from V and 3 from J; bases not matched to a gene: 3. CDR3 loop: CASSFPDRDTGELFF. The CDR3 DNA sequence: TGTGCCAGCAGCTTCCCGGACAGGGACACCGGGGAGCTGTTTTTT.

This sequence joins TRBV19 and TRBJ2-4; perhaps TRBD1 as D (6 bases). CDR1 and CDR2 (germline): LNHDA, SQIVND (reference sequence). Between the trimmed V and J ends, which lost 5 bases and 0 bases, there was a span of 14 bases. CDR3 length: 16 amino acids. The CDR3 DNA sequence: TGTGCCAGTAGTTCTCATAGGACAGAAGCCAAAAACATTCAGTACTTC. Amino acid sequence: CASSSHRTEAKNIQYF.

This clone was picked up one time. The V call is TRBV6-2 or TRBV6-3, the J call TRBJ2-7; maybe TRBD2 (5 bases). The CDR3 sequence is 16 residues long. Germline V gene lookup returns CDR1 MNHEY and CDR2 SVGEGT. Trimming took off 2 bases at V and 2 bases at J, with 16 bases between the two ends. The CDR3 is CASSYPQDSSPYEQYV. In DNA form, the CDR3 reads TGTGCCAGCAGTTACCCTCAGGACTCCTCCCCCTACGAGCAGTACGTC.

This clone was detected a few times. The DNA of the CDR3 is TGTGCCAGCAGCAAAGGGGTAAATCCAGCTAACGCCGGGGAGCTGTTTTTT. Translated, it gives CASSKGVNPANAGELFF. The gene calls are TRBV7-9 and TRBJ2-2; D is perhaps TRBD1 (5 bases). Germline-derived CDR1 and CDR2 are SEHNR and FQNEAQ (reference sequence). Trimming pared 5 bases from V and 6 bases from J, leaving 22 bases between. This CDR3 comprises 17 residues.

This clone occurred once. The chain is built from TRBV6-2 or TRBV6-3 and TRBJ2-3, with TRBD2 matching over 8 bases. Unmatched junction bases numbered 8, after V lost 2 bases and J lost 1 base. Germline V gene lookup returns CDR1 MNHEY and CDR2 SVGEGT. CDR3 length: 17 residues. CDR3 in amino acids: CASSYTEREIRTDTQYF. As DNA, the CDR3 is TGTGCCAGCAGTTACACCGAGCGGGAGATCCGCACAGATACGCAGTATTTT.

The genes are TRBV18 and TRBJ2-1, with 10 nucleotides matching TRBD2. V was clipped by 4 bases and J by 9 bases; unmatched bases: 15. CDR1 is KGHSH and CDR2 is LQKENI in the germline V gene. CDR3 size: 17 residues. The CDR3 protein is CASSLYSGTSETTEQFF. The CDR3 DNA sequence: TGTGCCAGCTCACTTTACTCCGGGACTAGCGAAACAACTGAGCAGTTCTTC.

The chain links TRBV21-1 to TRBJ2-7; TRBD2, the D gene given by the table, was not confirmed from the DNA. TRBV21-1 represents a pseudogene. CDR3 length: 15 amino acids. The CDR3 coding sequence is TGTGCCAGCAGCAATCCTAGCGGGGGGCCCTACGAGCAGTACTTC. This translates into CASSNPSGGPYEQYF.

The V and J genes are TRBV19 and TRBJ2-7; D may correspond to TRBD1 or TRBD2 (6 bases each). V was pared by 8 bases and J by 1 base, with 12 bases between. CDR3 length: 13 amino acids. Germline assignment: CDR1 LNHDA and CDR2 SQIVND (reference sequence). As DNA, the CDR3 is TGTGCCAGTCAAGGGGGGTTTTCCTACGAGCAGTACTTC. Translation: CASQGGFSYEQYF.

This sequence joins TRBV7-3 and TRBJ2-1; 7 positions match TRBD1. V shed 3 bases, J shed 2 bases, and the junction held 4 bases outside the gene matches. This CDR3 comprises 15 residues. Germline CDR1 and CDR2: SGHTA and FQGTGA. Here the CDR3 reads CASSLETGTYNEQFF. CDR3 in DNA: TGTGCCAGCAGCTTGGAGACAGGGACCTACAATGAGCAGTTCTTC.

V and J are TRBV5-1 and TRBJ2-1; D is undetermined. The CDR3 is 13 residues long. Germline V gives CDR1 SGHRS, CDR2 YFSETQ. V shed 4 bases and J shed 9 bases, with 14 bases lying between them. CDR3 DNA sequence: TGCGCCAGCAGCCCGGATGGTGGGCCTGAGCAGTTCTTC. Its protein is CASSPDGGPEQFF.

The chain employs TRBV7-9 and TRBJ1-6; TRBD1 might be the D (5 bases). Per the germline V gene, CDR1 is SEHNR and CDR2 is FQNEAQ (reference sequence). V lost 1 base to trimming and J lost 8 bases, with 9 bases between them. The CDR3 is made up of 14 amino acids. DNA for the CDR3: TGTGCCAGCAGCTTAGTGCGGGGGGATTCACCCCTCCACTTT. Its protein product is CASSLVRGDSPLHF.

The V and J genes are TRBV19 and TRBJ1-5, with D uncertain. Germline loops: CDR1 LNHDA, CDR2 SQIVND (reference sequence). V was pared by 1 base and J by 7 bases, with 5 bases between. The CDR3 totals 12 residues. The CDR3 nucleotides are TGTGCCAGTAGTATAGGGAGGCAGCCCCAGCATTTT. Amino acids: CASSIGRQPQHF.

The CDR3 spells CSVGSPGQGGAQHF. The CDR3 DNA follows: TGCAGCGTTGGTTCACCGGGACAGGGTGGGGCCCAGCATTTT. This chain connects TRBV29-1 to TRBJ1-5; 9 nucleotides match TRBD1. The CDR3 extends over 14 amino acids. The germline V gene has CDR1 SQVTM and CDR2 ANQGSEA. V shed 4 bases and J 11 bases; nucleotides not matched to a gene: 12.

This chain uses TRBV19 with TRBJ1-4; D ambiguous. This CDR3 region has 15 residues. With 5 bases removed from V and 4 bases from J, the gap between germline ends came to 14 bases. Germline V gene data show CDR1 as LNHDA and CDR2 as SQIVND (reference sequence). Here the CDR3 DNA reads TGTGCCAGTAGTCCCCATGCGGTTGTTAATGAAAAACTGTTTTTT. Translated, it gives CASSPHAVVNEKLFF.

The genes are TRBV12-5 and TRBJ1-5; D unresolved. V was pared by 2 bases and J by 6 bases, with 8 bases between. The CDR3 extends over 13 amino acids. CDR1 and CDR2 from the germline V gene are LGHNT and FRNRAP. The CDR3 reads CASGLQAVQPQHF. CDR3 nucleotides: TGTGCTAGTGGTTTGCAGGCAGTTCAGCCCCAGCATTTT.

This sequence joins TRBV5-1 and TRBJ1-2; the D gene is possibly TRBD1 (5 bases). This CDR3 is 15 amino acids long. Trimming took off 4 bases at V and 3 bases at J, with 16 bases between the two ends. Germline V CDR1 and CDR2: SGHRS, YFSETQ. The CDR3 protein is CASSPTDPRDYGYTF. CDR3 in DNA: TGCGCCAGCAGCCCAACGGACCCCAGGGACTATGGCTACACCTTC.

The chain recombines TRBV7-7 with TRBJ2-2, with 7 bases matching TRBD2. The junction had 9 bases not matched to a gene; V was cut back by 5 bases and J by 6 bases. CDR3 length equals 15 residues. The germline V gene has CDR1 SSHAT and CDR2 FNYEAQ (reference sequence). The CDR3 reads CASSPLWGGAGELFF. The CDR3 region has the DNA TGTGCCAGCAGCCCGCTCTGGGGGGGAGCCGGGGAGCTGTTTTTT.

The chain combines TRBV6-6 with TRBJ1-4; D uncertain. The ends were cut back, 5 bases at V and 2 bases at J, with 15 bases in the middle. Germline values: CDR1 MNHNY, CDR2 SVGAGI (reference sequence). The length of the CDR3 is 16 residues. The CDR3 is CASSPLDGFTNEKLFF. The CDR3 DNA follows: TGTGCCAGCAGTCCCCTGGACGGATTTACTAATGAAAAACTGTTTTTT.

The chain links TRBV12-3 or TRBV12-4 to TRBJ2-7; maybe TRBD1 (5 bases). V shed 3 bases and J shed 6 bases, with 12 bases lying between them. CDR3 length: 13 residues. CDR3 region: CASSLQGAAEQYV. As DNA, the CDR3 is TGTGCCAGCAGTTTGCAAGGGGCGGCCGAGCAGTACGTC.

The chain is built from TRBV5-6 and TRBJ1-5, with 11 bases aligning to TRBD1. Germline V gene sequence: CDR1 SGHDT, CDR2 YYEEEE. The CDR3 is 15 residues long. V gave up 4 bases and J gave up 4 bases; unmatched junction bases: 4. The CDR3: CASSADRGRNQPQHF. CDR3 nucleotide sequence: TGTGCCAGCAGCGCGGACAGGGGGCGAAATCAGCCCCAGCATTTT.

The chain joins TRBV5-1 to TRBJ2-5; 8 nucleotides line up with TRBD2. Germline V lookup: CDR1 SGHRS, CDR2 YFSETQ. This CDR3 region has 15 residues. V was pared by 0 bases and J by 7 bases, with 8 bases of the junction left unmatched. The DNA of the CDR3 is TGCGCCAGCAGCTTGGACCTCGGGGGGGCGGGGACCCAGTACTTC. This encodes CASSLDLGGAGTQYF.

This clone has a single count. The chain recombines TRBV7-9 with TRBJ2-3; 9 bases fit TRBD1. Germline assignment: CDR1 SEHNR and CDR2 FQNEAQ (reference sequence). The length of the CDR3 is 17 residues. V was clipped by 5 bases and J by 4 bases; unmatched bases: 13. The CDR3, as DNA: TGTGCCAGCAGCGCGGCTACTATGGGACAGGGCCCAGATACGCAGTATTTT. It yields the protein CASSAATMGQGPDTQYF.

The chain is built from TRBV7-9 and TRBJ2-5; tentatively, D is TRBD1 (5 bases). This CDR3 spans 15 amino acids. Germline V CDR1 and CDR2: SEHNR, FQNEAQ (reference sequence). Trimming stripped 5 bases from V and 5 bases from J, with 18 bases between. The CDR3 loop reads CASSPRAAVVETQYF. CDR3 bases: TGTGCCAGCAGCCCCAGGGCGGCGGTCGTGGAGACCCAGTACTTC.

The CDR3 spells CASSIRTGNTIYF. The CDR3 DNA reads TGTGCCAGTAGTATAAGGACAGGAAACACCATATATTTT. This sequence joins TRBV19 and TRBJ1-3; D may be TRBD1 (5 bases). The CDR3 sequence is 13 residues long. V shed 2 bases and J shed 4 bases, with 6 bases lying between them. CDR1 is LNHDA, CDR2 SQIVND, per germline (reference sequence).

This chain links TRBV18 with TRBJ1-1; maybe TRBD1 (5 bases). The CDR3 loop spans 14 amino acids. Germline V gives CDR1 KGHSH, CDR2 LQKENI. The germline V and J ends were trimmed by 4 bases and 0 bases, with 9 bases remaining between them. In DNA form, the CDR3 reads TGTGCCAGCTCACGGGGGACGGTGAACACTGAAGCTTTCTTT. It is translated as CASSRGTVNTEAFF.

The V and J genes are TRBV27 and TRBJ2-1, with TRBD1 as a possible D gene (5 bases). This CDR3 has 13 residues. CDR1 and CDR2 from the germline V gene are MNHEY and SMNVEV (reference sequence). The V and J ends lost 3 bases and 8 bases respectively, with 11 bases between them. The chain's CDR3 is CASSFLEGDEQFF. CDR3 sequence (DNA): TGTGCCAGCAGTTTTTTAGAAGGGGATGAGCAGTTCTTC.